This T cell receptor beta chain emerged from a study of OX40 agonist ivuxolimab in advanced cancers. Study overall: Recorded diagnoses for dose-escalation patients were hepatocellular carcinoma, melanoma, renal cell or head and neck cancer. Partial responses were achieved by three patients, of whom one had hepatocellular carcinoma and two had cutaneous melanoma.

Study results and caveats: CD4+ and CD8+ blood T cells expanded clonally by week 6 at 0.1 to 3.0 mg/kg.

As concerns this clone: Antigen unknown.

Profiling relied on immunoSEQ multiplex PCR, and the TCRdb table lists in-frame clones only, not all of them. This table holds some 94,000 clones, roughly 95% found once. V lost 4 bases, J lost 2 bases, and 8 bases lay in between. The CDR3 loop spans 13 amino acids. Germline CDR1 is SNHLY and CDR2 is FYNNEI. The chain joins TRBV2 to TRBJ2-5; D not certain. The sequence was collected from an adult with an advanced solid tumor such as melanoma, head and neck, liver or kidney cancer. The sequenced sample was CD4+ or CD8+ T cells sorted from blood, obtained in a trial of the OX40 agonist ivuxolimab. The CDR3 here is CASSGEQQETQYF. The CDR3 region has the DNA TGTGCCAGCAGTGGGGAACAGCAAGAGACCCAGTACTTC.